This TCR beta chain stems from a study of T cell responses to AZD1222 COVID-19 vaccine. The CDR3 covers 14 residues. Germline CDR1 KGHSH, CDR2 LQKENI. Trimming pared 3 bases from V and 6 bases from J, leaving 13 bases between. Method: immunoSEQ multiplex PCR; TCRdb's copy keeps in-frame clones and lacks some. The sample shows roughly 130,000 clones, 70% to 90% of them seen only once. The chain recombines TRBV18 with TRBJ2-3; D is perhaps TRBD2 (5 bases). This receptor was taken from an adult in good health. Source: peripheral blood, taken on day 0 of AZD1222 vaccination. CDR3 sequence: CASSPTFGVDTQYF. DNA for the CDR3: TGTGCCAGCTCACCTACCTTCGGGGTGGATACGCAGTATTTT.